This T cell receptor beta chain was documented in a study of prognosis after radiotherapy for stage I lung cancer (dated by TCRdb to the early 2020s). Turning to the overall study: Between early 2018 and January 2019, fewer than 20 stage I NSCLC patients were enrolled in Nanjing, China. No patient received concurrent therapy alongside SBRT. A total of roughly 38 blood samples from 20 or so patients were sequenced, with one sample obtained before and one obtained after SBRT for each patient. After SBRT, distant metastases developed in about 20% of the 19 patients at a median of approximately seven months, while the remaining 15 patients had no significant progression. The study profiled peripheral blood TCR beta repertoires from stage I NSCLC patients before and after stereotactic body radiotherapy and related them to distant failure. All patients were regarded as medically inoperable, because of comorbidities in over 10 patients and refusal of surgery in more than 5 patients. Tumor histology was squamous cell carcinoma in over 5 patients and adenocarcinoma in around 12. The cohort was made up of some 12 men and more than five women, with a median age of roughly 79 years and an age range of 53 to 84 years. Image-guided IMRT or VMAT was used to deliver SBRT in 3 to 5 fractions at a biologically effective dose of at least 100 Gy. Of the enrolled patients, about 15 had newly diagnosed primary stage I lung tumors, while four or five had oligometastatic NSCLC following surgical resection of the primary tumor. What the work shows at the level of the full study, not this receptor alone: No adjustment for multiple comparisons was applied to any of the reported P values. After SBRT, the count of unique TCR clones dropped from a median of around 9,300 beforehand to some 7,000 afterward (Wilcoxon paired P=0.011). The small cohort and short follow-up limited the study, so independent validation of the findings is needed. Post-SBRT Shannon entropy and its change from baseline were lower in patients who developed distant metastases; baseline Shannon entropy was not associated with metastases. Differences by metastasis status were reportedly seen in TRBV and TRBJ usage frequencies, involving two V genes at baseline and, after SBRT, several V genes and two J genes. No determination of tumor specificity was made for expanded TCR clones.

A history of other malignancies or of prior chemotherapy or radiotherapy was absent in all patients, and node-negative disease was shown on CT and PET/CT in all patients. At each of two time points, roughly 6.3 milliliters of peripheral venous blood were collected into EDTA tubes. Ficoll-Paque Plus density-gradient centrifugation was used to isolate PBMCs. Immediately after collection, samples were stored at -80 degrees C until analysis. Two rounds of multiplex PCR were performed to amplify the TCR beta CDR3 region from genomic DNA. In the first PCR round, primers specific to each TRBV and TRBJ gene were used, and the primer sequences were filed in Chinese patent CN105087789A. The second PCR round used universal primers. The Roche High Pure PCR Template Preparation Kit was used to extract genomic DNA from frozen PBMCs. An Illumina HiSeq 3000 was used to sequence the libraries paired-end with 151 bp reads. The study's own analysis went as follows. Raw reads lacking the multiplex PCR primer sequences were removed with CutAdapt. High-quality paired reads were merged into contigs with PEAR. By aligning each contig to reference sequences, MiXCR assigned the TRB V, D and J gene segments to that contig. CDR3 sequences were clustered by base quality and sequence similarity to remove sequencing errors. Diversity was calculated as Shannon entropy divided by the natural log of the number of productive TCR sequences. One minus Shannon entropy divided by the natural log of the number of unique clonotypes was used as the definition of clonality. Using the Youden index from ROC curves, the researchers picked the repertoire-metric cut-offs for progression-free survival, and all analyses were carried out in R 3.5.3. TCRdb reworked the public reads: Q25 trimming with fastp, MiXCR clone assembly, productive beta chains retained. Rows matching on CDR3 protein sequence are summarized as one entry with the most common DNA and genes. The V and J calls reflect TCRdb's pipeline rather than the authors' work. This sample is represented by approximately 26,000 distinct CDR3 sequences; about 40% of them were singletons. Together, the top ten hold around a fifth of the sample.

This clonotype was counted ten times or more. Its antigen has not been determined. One base away there is no much larger clone; base qualities are not given. Spanning cysteine to phenylalanine, the CDR3 consists of 13 amino acids. Only the CDR3 portion is preserved as DNA: 39 bases, with reading frame beginning at the first base. V and J lose 3 bases and 9 bases, and a span of 9 bases separates them. CDR1 and CDR2 were assigned from the germline V gene (reference sequence) as LNHDA and SQIVND. The sequence is built from TRBV19 and TRBJ1-6, and possibly TRBD1, on 5 matching bases. This TCR derives from a donor over 45 with non-small cell lung cancer. Here the sequenced sample was PBMCs, taken before or after stereotactic body radiation therapy (not recorded which). Here the CDR3 is given as CASSISTASPLHF. In nucleotides, the sequence is TGTGCCAGTAGTATTTCGACAGCTTCACCCCTCCACTTT.